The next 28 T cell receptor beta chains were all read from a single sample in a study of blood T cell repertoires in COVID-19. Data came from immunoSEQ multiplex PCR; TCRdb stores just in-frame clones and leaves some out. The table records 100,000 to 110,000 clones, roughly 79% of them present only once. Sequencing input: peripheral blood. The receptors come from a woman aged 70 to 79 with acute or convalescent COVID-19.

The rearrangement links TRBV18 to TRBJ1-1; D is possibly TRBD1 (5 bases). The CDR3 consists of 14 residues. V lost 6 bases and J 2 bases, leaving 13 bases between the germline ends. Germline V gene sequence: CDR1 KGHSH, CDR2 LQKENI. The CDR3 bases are TGTGCCAGCTCTCCCGGGGGGGGTAACACTGAAGCTTTCTTT. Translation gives CASSPGGGNTEAFF. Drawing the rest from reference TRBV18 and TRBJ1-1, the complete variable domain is NAGVMQNPRHLVRRRGQEARLRCSPMKGHSHVYWYRQLPEEGLKFMVYLQKENIIDESGMPKERFSAEFPKEGPSILRIQQVVRGDSAAYFCASSPGGGNTEAFFGQGTRLTVV.

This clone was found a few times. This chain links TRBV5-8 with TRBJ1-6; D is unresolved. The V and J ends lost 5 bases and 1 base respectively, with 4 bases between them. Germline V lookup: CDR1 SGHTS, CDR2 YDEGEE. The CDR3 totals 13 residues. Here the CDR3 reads CASSKSYNSPLHF. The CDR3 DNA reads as TGTGCCAGCAGTAAATCCTATAATTCACCCCTCCACTTT.

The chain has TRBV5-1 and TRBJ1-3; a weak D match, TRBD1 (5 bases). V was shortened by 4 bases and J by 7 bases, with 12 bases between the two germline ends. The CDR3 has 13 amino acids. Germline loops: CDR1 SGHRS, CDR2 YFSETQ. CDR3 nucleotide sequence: TGCGCCAGCAGCACCGGACAAGAGAACACCATATATTTT. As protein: CASSTGQENTIYF.

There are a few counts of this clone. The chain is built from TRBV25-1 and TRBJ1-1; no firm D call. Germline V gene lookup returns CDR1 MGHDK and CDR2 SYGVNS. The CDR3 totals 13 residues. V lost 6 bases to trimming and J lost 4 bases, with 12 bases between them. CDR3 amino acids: CASRIASGTEAFF. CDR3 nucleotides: TGTGCCAGCAGAATAGCTTCGGGCACTGAAGCTTTCTTT. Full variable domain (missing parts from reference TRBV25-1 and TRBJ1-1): EADIYQTPRYLVIGTGKKITLECSQTMGHDKMYWYQQDPGMELHLIHYSYGVNSTEKGDLSSESTVSRIRTEHFPLTLESARPSHTSQYLCASRIASGTEAFFGQGTRLTVV.

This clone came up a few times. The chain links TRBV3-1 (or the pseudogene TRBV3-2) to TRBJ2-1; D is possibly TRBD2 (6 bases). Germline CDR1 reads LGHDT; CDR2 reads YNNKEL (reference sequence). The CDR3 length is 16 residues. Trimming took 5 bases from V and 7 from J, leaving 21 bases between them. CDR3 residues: CASSGRVGGPLNEQFF. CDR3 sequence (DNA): TGTGCCAGCAGCGGGCGAGTCGGGGGACCTCTTAATGAGCAGTTCTTC.

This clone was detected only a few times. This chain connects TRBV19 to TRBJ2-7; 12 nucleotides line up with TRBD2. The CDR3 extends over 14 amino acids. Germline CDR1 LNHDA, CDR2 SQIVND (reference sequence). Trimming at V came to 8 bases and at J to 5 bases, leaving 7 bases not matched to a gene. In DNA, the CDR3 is TGTGCCAGTTCACCTAGCGGGGGGGCCAACGAGCAGTACTTC. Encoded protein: CASSPSGGANEQYF. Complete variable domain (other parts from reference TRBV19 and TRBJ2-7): DGGITQSPKYLFRKEGQNVTLSCEQNLNHDAMYWYRQDPGQGLRLIYYSQIVNDFQKGDIAEGYSVSREKKESFPLTVTSAQKNPTAFYLCASSPSGGANEQYFGPGTRLTVT.

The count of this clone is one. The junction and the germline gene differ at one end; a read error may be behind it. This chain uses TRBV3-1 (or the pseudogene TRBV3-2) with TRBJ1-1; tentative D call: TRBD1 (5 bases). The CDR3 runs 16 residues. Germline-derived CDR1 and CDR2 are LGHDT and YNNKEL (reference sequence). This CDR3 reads CASSGGAGRMDTETFF. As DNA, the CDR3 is TGTGCCAGCAGCGGTGGGGCAGGGAGGATGGACACTGAAACTTTCTTT.

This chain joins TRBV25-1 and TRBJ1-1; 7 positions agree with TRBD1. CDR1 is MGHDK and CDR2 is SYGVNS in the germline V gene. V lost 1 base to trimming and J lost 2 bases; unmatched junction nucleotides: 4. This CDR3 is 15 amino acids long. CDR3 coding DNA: TGTGCCAGCAGTGAATCGGACAGGTTTAACACTGAAGCTTTCTTT. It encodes CASSESDRFNTEAFF.

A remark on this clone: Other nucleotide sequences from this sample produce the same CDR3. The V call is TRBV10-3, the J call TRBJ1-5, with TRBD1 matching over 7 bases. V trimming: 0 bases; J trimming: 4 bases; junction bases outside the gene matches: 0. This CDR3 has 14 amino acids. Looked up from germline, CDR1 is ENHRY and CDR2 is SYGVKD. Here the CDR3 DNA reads TGTGCCATCAGTGAGTCGACAGGGAATCAGCCCCAGCATTTT. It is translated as CAISESTGNQPQHF.

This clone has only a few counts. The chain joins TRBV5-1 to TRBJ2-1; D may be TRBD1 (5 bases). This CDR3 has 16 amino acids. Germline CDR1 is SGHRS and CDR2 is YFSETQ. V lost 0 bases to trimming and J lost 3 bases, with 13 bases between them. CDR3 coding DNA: TGCGCCAGCAGCTTGGACTTGGACAAAGACTACAATGAGCAGTTCTTC. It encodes CASSLDLDKDYNEQFF. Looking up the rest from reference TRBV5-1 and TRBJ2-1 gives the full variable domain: KAGVTQTPRYLIKTRGQQVTLSCSPISGHRSVSWYQQTPGQGLQFLFEYFSETQRNKGNFPGRFSGRQFSNSRSEMNVSTLELGDSALYLCASSLDLDKDYNEQFFGPGTRLTVL.

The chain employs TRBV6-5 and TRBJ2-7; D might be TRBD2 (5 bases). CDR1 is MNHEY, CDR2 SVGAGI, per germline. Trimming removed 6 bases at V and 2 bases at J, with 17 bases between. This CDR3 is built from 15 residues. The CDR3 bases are TGTGCCAGCAGGCCTCGGGGTCTAAACACCTACGAGCAGTACTTC. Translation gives CASRPRGLNTYEQYF.

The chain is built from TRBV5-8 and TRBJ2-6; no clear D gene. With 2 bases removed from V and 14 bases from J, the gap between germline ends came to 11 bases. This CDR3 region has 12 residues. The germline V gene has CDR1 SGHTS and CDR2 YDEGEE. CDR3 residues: CASSFRVPLLTF. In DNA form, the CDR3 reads TGTGCCAGCAGCTTTCGGGTCCCCCTCCTGACTTTC.

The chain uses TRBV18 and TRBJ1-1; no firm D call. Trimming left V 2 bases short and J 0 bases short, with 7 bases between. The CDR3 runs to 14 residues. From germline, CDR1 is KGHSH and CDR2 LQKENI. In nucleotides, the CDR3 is TGTGCCAGCTCACCAATTGGAGTGAACACTGAAGCTTTCTTT. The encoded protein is CASSPIGVNTEAFF. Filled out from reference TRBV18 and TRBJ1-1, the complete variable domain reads NAGVMQNPRHLVRRRGQEARLRCSPMKGHSHVYWYRQLPEEGLKFMVYLQKENIIDESGMPKERFSAEFPKEGPSILRIQQVVRGDSAAYFCASSPIGVNTEAFFGQGTRLTVV.

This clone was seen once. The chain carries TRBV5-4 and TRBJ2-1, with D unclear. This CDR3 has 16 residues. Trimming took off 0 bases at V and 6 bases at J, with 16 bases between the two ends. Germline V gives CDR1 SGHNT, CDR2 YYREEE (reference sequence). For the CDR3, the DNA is TGTGCCAGCAGCTTGGCCACGGGTTTACTCTCCAATGAGCAGTTCTTC. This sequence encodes CASSLATGLLSNEQFF.

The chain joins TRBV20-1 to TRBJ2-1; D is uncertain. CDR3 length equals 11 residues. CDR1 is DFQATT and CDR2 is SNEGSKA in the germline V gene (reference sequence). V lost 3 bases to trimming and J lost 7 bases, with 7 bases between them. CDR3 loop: CSARGPNEQFF. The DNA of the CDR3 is TGCAGTGCTAGGGGCCCTAATGAGCAGTTCTTC.

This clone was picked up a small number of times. CDR3 nucleotides: TGCGCCAGCAGCTTGTTTTTTCGCGGGACTAGAGCTCCAACAGATACGCAGTATTTT. Residues: CASSLFFRGTRAPTDTQYF. The gene calls are TRBV5-1 and TRBJ2-3; 8 bases fit TRBD2. CDR3 length: 19 residues. In germline, CDR1 is SGHRS, CDR2 YFSETQ. The V and J ends lost 1 base and 3 bases, in that order; junction bases with no gene match: 16.

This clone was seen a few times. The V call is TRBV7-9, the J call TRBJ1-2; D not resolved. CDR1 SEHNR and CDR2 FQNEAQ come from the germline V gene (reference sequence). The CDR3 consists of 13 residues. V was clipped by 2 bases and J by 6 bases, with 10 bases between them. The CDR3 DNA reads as TGTGCCAGCAGCTTAAACGCGGTGCATGGCTACACCTTC. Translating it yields CASSLNAVHGYTF.

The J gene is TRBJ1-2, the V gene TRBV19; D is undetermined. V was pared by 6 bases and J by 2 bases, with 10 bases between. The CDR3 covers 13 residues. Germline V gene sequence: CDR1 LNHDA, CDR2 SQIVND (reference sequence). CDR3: CASSRGANYGYTF. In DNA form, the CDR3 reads TGTGCCAGTAGCCGGGGAGCAAACTATGGCTACACCTTC.

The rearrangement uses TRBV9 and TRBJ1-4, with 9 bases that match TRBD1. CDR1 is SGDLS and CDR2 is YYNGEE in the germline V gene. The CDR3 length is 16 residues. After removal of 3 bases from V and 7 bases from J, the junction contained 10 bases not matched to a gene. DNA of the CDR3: TGTGCCAGCAGCGCGACGACAGGGACAGGGACTGAAAAACTGTTTTTT. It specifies CASSATTGTGTEKLFF.

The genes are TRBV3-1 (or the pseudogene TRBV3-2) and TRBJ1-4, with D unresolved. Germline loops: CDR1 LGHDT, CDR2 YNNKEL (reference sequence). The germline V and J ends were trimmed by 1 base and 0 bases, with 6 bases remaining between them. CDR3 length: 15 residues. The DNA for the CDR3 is TGTGCCAGCAGCCAAGGAGGCACAACTAATGAAAAACTGTTTTTT. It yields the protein CASSQGGTTNEKLFF.

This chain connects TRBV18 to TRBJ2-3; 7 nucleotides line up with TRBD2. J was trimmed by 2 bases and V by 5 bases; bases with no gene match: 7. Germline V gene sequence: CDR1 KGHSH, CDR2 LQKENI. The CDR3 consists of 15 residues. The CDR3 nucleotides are TGTGCCAGCTCATATCCTAGCGGACACACAGATACGCAGTATTTT. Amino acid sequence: CASSYPSGHTDTQYF. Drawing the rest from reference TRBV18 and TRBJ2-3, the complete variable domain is NAGVMQNPRHLVRRRGQEARLRCSPMKGHSHVYWYRQLPEEGLKFMVYLQKENIIDESGMPKERFSAEFPKEGPSILRIQQVVRGDSAAYFCASSYPSGHTDTQYFGPGTRLTVL.

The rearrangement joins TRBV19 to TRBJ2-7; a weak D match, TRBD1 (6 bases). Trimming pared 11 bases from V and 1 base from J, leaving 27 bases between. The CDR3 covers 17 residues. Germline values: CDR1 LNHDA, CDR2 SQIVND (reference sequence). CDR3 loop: CARLPGTLVNKSYEQYF. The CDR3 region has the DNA TGTGCCCGATTACCGGGGACACTCGTAAATAAATCCTACGAGCAGTACTTC.

The CDR3 DNA follows: TGCAGCGTTGAAACTCGGACATGGGATGGCTACACCTTC. Its protein product is CSVETRTWDGYTF. The chain employs TRBV29-1 and TRBJ1-2; a possible D gene is TRBD1 (5 bases). This CDR3 is built from 13 residues. Germline assignment: CDR1 SQVTM and CDR2 ANQGSEA. The germline V and J ends were trimmed by 2 bases and 6 bases, with 13 bases remaining between them. Combining the CDR3 with reference TRBV29-1 and TRBJ1-2 gives the whole variable domain SAVISQKPSRDICQRGTSLTIQCQVDSQVTMMFWYRQQPGQSLTLIATANQGSEATYESGFVIDKFPISRPNLTFSTLTVSNMSPEDSSIYLCSVETRTWDGYTFGSGTRLTVV.

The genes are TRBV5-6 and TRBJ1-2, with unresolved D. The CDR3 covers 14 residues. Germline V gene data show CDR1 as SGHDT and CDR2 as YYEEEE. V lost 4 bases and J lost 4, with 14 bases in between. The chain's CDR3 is CASSPAGEGYGYTF. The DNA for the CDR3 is TGTGCCAGCAGCCCCGCCGGAGAGGGCTATGGCTACACCTTC.

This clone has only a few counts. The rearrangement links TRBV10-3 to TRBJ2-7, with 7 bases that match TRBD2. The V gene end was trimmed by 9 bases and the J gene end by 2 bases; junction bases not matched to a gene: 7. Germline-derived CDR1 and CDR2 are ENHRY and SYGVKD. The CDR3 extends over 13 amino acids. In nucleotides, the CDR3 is TGTGCCATTTCACAACGGGGGGCCTACGAGCAGTACTTC. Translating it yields CAISQRGAYEQYF.

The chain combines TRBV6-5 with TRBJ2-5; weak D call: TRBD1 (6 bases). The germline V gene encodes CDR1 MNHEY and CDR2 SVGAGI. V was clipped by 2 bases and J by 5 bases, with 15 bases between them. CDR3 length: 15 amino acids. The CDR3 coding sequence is TGTGCCAGCAGTTACACGGTCGGACAGACGGAGACCCAGTACTTC. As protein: CASSYTVGQTETQYF.

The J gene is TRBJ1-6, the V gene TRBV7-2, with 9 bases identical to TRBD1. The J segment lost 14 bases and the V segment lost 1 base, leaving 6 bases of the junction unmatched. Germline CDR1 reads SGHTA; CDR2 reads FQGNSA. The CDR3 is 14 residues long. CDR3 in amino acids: CASSLGTGVSALHF. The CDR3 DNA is TGTGCCAGCAGCTTAGGGACAGGGGTTTCGGCCCTCCACTTT.

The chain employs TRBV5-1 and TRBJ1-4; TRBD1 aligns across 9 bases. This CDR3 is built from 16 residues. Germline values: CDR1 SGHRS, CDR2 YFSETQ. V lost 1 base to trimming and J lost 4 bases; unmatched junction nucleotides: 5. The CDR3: CASSLKGTGYNEKLFF. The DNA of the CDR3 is TGCGCCAGCAGCTTGAAAGGGACAGGGTATAATGAAAAACTGTTTTTT.